This T cell receptor (beta chain) was retrieved from a study of T cell repertoires in cytomegalovirus infection. Study at large: Alongside well-studied HLA-B-restricted CMV epitopes, recently identified HLA-C-restricted CMV epitopes were also used. It can be stated that public TCR beta signatures indicated CMV infection as well as a matching HLA type. Broader study findings: The ex vivo response was dominated by HLA-C-restricted CMV-specific TCR beta clonotypes. CMV carriers having the relevant HLA were flagged by cumulative public TCR beta family frequency.

This clonotype was observed a few times. Its antigen is unknown. From the reads, TCRdb called clonotypes with MiXCR, one entry per CDR3 protein. In the table there are some 920,000 distinct CDR3 sequences, around a third of which are singletons. Trimming left V 2 bases short and J 3 bases short, with 10 bases between. Germline V lookup: CDR1 MNHEY, CDR2 SVGEGT. The CDR3 covers 15 residues. The rearrangement uses TRBV6-2 or TRBV6-3 and TRBJ2-2, with D perhaps TRBD1 (5 bases). Sequencing used cultured CD8+ T cells from PBMCs, obtained from culture after CMV antigen stimulation. The sequence was collected from a human donor in good health (CMV status not recorded). Some clones in this sample may be carry-over from other donors' samples. DNA for the CDR3: TGTGCCAGCAGTTACGTGGGGCCGTACACCGGGGAGCTGTTTTTT. Translating it yields CASSYVGPYTGELFF.